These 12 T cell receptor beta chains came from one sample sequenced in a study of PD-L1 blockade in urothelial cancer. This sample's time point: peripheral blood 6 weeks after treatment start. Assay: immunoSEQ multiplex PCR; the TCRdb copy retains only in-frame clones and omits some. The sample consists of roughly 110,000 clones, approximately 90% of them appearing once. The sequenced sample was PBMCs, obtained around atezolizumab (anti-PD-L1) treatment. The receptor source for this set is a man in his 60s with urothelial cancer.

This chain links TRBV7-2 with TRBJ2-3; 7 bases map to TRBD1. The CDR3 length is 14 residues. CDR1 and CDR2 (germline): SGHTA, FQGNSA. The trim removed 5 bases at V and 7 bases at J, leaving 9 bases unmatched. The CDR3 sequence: CASSIDRVKNTQYF. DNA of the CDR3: TGTGCCAGCAGCATAGACAGGGTTAAAAATACGCAGTATTTT.

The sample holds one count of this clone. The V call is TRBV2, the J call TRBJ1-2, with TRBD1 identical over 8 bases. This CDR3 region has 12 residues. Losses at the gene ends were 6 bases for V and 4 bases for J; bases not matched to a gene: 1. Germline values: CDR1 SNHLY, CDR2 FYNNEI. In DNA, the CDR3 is TGTGCCAGCAGGGACAGGGCCTATGGCTACACCTTC. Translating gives CASRDRAYGYTF. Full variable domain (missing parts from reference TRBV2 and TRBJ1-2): EPEVTQTPSHQVTQMGQEVILRCVPISNHLYFYWYRQILGQKVEFLVSFYNNEISEKSEIFDDQFSVERPDGSNFTLKIRSTKLEDSAMYFCASRDRAYGYTFGSGTRLTVV.

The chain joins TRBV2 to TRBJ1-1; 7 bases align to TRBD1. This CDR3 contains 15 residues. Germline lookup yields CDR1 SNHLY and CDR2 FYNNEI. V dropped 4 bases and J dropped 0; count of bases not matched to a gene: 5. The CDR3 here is CASSVQGNLNTEAFF. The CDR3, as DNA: TGTGCCAGCAGTGTACAGGGGAACCTGAACACTGAAGCTTTCTTT.

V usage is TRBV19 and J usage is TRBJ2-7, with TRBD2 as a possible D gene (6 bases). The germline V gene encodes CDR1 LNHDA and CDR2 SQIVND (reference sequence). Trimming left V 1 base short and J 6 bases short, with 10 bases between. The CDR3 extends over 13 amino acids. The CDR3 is CASSIGGGAEQYF. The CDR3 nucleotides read TGTGCCAGTAGTATAGGCGGAGGGGCCGAGCAGTACTTC.

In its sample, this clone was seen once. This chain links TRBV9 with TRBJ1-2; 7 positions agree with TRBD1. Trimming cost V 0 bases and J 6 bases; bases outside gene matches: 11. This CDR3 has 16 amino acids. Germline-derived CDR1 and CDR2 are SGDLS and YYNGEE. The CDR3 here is CASSVVSQGGPDGYTF. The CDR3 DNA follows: TGTGCCAGCAGCGTAGTGTCGCAGGGGGGCCCCGATGGCTACACCTTC.

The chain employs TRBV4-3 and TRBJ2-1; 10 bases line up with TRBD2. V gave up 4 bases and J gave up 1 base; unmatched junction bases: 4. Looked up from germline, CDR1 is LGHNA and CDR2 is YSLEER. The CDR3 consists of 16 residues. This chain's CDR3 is CASSLSLAGSYNEQFF. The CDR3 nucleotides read TGCGCCAGCAGCCTCTCACTAGCGGGATCCTACAATGAGCAGTTCTTC.

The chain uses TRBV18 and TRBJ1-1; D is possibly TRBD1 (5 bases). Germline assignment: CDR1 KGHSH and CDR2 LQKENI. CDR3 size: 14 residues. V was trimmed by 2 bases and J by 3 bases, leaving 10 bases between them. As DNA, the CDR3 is TGTGCCAGCTCACCAACGGGGGGGGACACTGAAGCTTTCTTT. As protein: CASSPTGGDTEAFF.

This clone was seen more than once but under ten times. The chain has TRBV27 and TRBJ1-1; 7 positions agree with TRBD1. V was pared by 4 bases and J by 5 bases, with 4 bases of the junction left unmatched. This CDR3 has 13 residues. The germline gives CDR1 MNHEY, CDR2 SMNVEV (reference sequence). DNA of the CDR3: TGTGCCAGCAGTTCCGTACAGGGGACTGAAGCTTTCTTT. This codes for CASSSVQGTEAFF.

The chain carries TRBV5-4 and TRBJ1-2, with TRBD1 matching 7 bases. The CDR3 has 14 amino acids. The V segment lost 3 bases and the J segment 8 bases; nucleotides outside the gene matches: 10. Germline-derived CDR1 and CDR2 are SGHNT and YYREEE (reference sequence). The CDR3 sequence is CASSSPYRGRGYTF. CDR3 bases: TGTGCCAGCAGCTCACCCTACAGGGGACGCGGCTACACCTTC.

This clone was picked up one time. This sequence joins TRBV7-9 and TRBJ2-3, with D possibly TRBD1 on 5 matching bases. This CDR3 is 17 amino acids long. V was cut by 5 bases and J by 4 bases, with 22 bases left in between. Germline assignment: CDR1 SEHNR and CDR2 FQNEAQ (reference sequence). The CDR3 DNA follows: TGTGCCAGCAGCCCAAAAACCTCAGGGATTGCAGCAGATACGCAGTATTTT. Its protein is CASSPKTSGIAADTQYF.

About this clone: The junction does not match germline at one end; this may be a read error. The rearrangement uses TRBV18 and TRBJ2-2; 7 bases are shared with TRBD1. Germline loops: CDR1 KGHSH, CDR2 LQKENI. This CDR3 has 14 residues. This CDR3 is CASSQTGSTGEPFF. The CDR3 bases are TGTGCCAGCTCACAGACAGGGAGCACCGGGGAGCCGTTTTTT.

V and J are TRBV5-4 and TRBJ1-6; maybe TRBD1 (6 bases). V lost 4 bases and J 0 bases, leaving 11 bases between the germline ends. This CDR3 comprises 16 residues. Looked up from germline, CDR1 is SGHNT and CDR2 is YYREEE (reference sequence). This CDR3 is CASSPDRSSYNSPLHF. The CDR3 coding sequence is TGTGCCAGCAGCCCCGACAGGAGCTCCTATAATTCACCCCTCCACTTT. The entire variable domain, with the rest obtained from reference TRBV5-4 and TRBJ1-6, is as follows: ETGVTQSPTHLIKTRGQQVTLRCSSQSGHNTVSWYQQALGQGPQFIFQYYREEENGRGNFPPRFSGLQFPNYSSELNVNALELDDSALYLCASSPDRSSYNSPLHFGNGTRLTVT.